The present entry profiles one TCR beta chain with its context. Antigen: not known. Generated by immunoSEQ multiplex PCR, the TCRdb table keeps only in-frame clones and is missing some. The table has some 120,000 clones, about 90% seen once. Trimming cost V 8 bases and J 2 bases; bases outside gene matches: 5. The CDR3 sequence is 13 residues long. This sample was taken from a study of T cell responses to AZD1222 COVID-19 vaccine. Whole-study context: Whether given at about 4 or about 12 weeks, second doses were pooled. Findings and limits, study-wide: Repertoire samples came only from after the peak T cell response. Spike-specific TCR repertoires showed rising breadth and depth after two AZD1222 doses.

This clonotype was obtained from an adult in good health. The sample was peripheral blood, taken on day 0 of AZD1222 vaccination. V gene TRBV12-3 or TRBV12-4 combines with J gene TRBJ2-7, with 8 nucleotides matching TRBD2. The CDR3: CASYRSGTYEQYF. CDR3 nucleotide sequence: TGTGCCAGCTACCGTAGCGGGACCTACGAGCAGTACTTC.